This T cell receptor beta chain comes out of a study of metastatic and nonmetastatic thyroid tumors (TCRdb year 2020). About the study as a whole: For patients with malignant and with benign thyroid disease, the researchers compared repertoires between peripheral blood samples and tumor or nodule tissue samples. The study at large found these results: In both blood and tumor samples, malignant tumors were reported to have significantly higher TCR beta diversity than benign nodules.

Library construction relied on PCR. TCRdb lists the instrument as Illumina HiSeq 4000. High-throughput sequencing was used to profile the TCR beta-chain CDR3 region of every patient. The published analysis was carried out like this. CDR3 differences across clinicopathological groups were used to build a classifier for discriminating distant-metastatic papillary thyroid cancer patients. The Shannon index was used to measure repertoire diversity, and the Morisita-Horn index was used to measure how similar tumor and blood repertoires were. TCRdb handled the public reads itself, with Q25 trimming in fastp and clone calling in MiXCR, and kept productive beta chains. These V and J calls are TCRdb output, not the study's own analysis. The sample has about 15,000 clones on record, approximately 23% of them singletons. The top ten hold over 6% of the sample. The table lists this clone with many counts. Its antigen is currently not known. Since a much larger clone is just one base distant, this may be a read error.

No patient had received any treatment before thyroid surgery. Using T-cell receptor beta sequencing, the researchers looked back retrospectively at clinical samples from patients, gathered between about 2012 and 2019. The CDR3 covers 15 residues, taking in both the cysteine and the phenylalanine. Only the CDR3 region is kept as DNA, spanning 45 bases read in frame from base 1. CDR1 and CDR2, looked up from the germline V gene (reference sequence), are LNHNV and YYDKDF. Material: adjacent normal tissue. This receptor was obtained from a female donor with papillary thyroid cancer or a benign thyroid nodule (not recorded which). Some clones in this sample may be carry-over from other donors' samples. Rearrangement joined TRBV15 to TRBJ1-1; 12 central bases correspond to TRBD1. The DNA is TGTGCCACCAGCGGGGATGGGACAGGGGGCACTAAAGCTTTCTTT. This gives the protein CATSGDGTGGTKAFF.